This passage covers 24 T cell receptor beta chains from one sample sequenced in a study of T cell responses to AZD1222 COVID-19 vaccine. Measured with immunoSEQ multiplex PCR; TCRdb has only the in-frame clones, and not every one. The data hold 200,000 or so clones, with 85% to 95% observed a single time. The material sequenced was peripheral blood, taken on day 0 of AZD1222 vaccination. The receptors originated from an adult in good health.

J is TRBJ2-3 and V is TRBV29-1, with a weak D call TRBD1 (5 bases). The V end was cut by 5 bases, the J end by 10 bases, with 19 bases between. CDR3 length: 13 amino acids. Germline values: CDR1 SQVTM, CDR2 ANQGSEA. The CDR3 loop is CSVCTLSTRAQYF. The CDR3 DNA follows: TGCAGCGTTTGCACCCTTTCAACCAGGGCGCAGTATTTT.

This clone came up once. V usage is TRBV5-6 and J usage is TRBJ1-1, with D hard to call. The CDR3 runs 13 residues. Germline CDR1 SGHDT, CDR2 YYEEEE. V was pared by 2 bases and J by 2 bases, with 7 bases between. The CDR3 reads CASSFPSNTEAFF. The CDR3 DNA sequence: TGTGCCAGCAGCTTTCCTTCAAACACTGAAGCTTTCTTT.

V and J are TRBV4-2 and TRBJ2-2, with 9 nucleotides matching TRBD1. From germline, CDR1 is LGHNA and CDR2 YNFKEQ. The CDR3 covers 16 residues. With 1 base clipped from V and 4 bases from J, the junction kept 4 bases outside the gene matches. The CDR3 DNA follows: TGTGCCAGCAGCCAAGGCCAGACAGGGGGCACCGGGGAGCTGTTTTTT. Protein: CASSQGQTGGTGELFF.

The J gene is TRBJ2-3, the V gene TRBV18; D may match TRBD1 or TRBD2 (5 bases each). CDR3 length: 15 amino acids. V shed 6 bases and J shed 2 bases, with 15 bases lying between them. Germline V gene lookup returns CDR1 KGHSH and CDR2 LQKENI. Here the CDR3 DNA reads TGTGCCAGCTCCCCCACGGGGCGCGACACAGATACGCAGTATTTT. Amino acid sequence: CASSPTGRDTDTQYF.

V and J are TRBV11-3 and TRBJ2-2; D is unclear. Germline V lookup: CDR1 SGHNT, CDR2 YENEEA. This CDR3 has 12 residues. Trimming stripped 4 bases from V and 6 bases from J, with 6 bases between. The CDR3 DNA is TGTGCCAGCAGCTCTAGGGCCGGGGAGCTGTTTTTT. It is translated as CASSSRAGELFF.

V usage is TRBV11-3 and J usage is TRBJ1-1, with unresolved D. In germline, CDR1 is SGHNT, CDR2 YENEEA. Trimming removed 4 bases from V and 0 bases from J, with 6 bases in between. This CDR3 has 13 residues. The CDR3 region is CASSSAMNTEAFF. Written as DNA, the CDR3 is TGTGCCAGCAGCTCTGCGATGAACACTGAAGCTTTCTTT.

This clone has a single count. The chain joins TRBV19 to TRBJ1-1, with 9 bases identical to TRBD1. V gave up 3 bases and J gave up 0 bases; unmatched junction bases: 14. The CDR3 spans 19 residues. Germline CDR1 and CDR2: LNHDA and SQIVND (reference sequence). CDR3 residues: CASSIILHRGRTMNTEAFF. In nucleotides, the CDR3 is TGTGCCAGTAGTATTATTCTGCACAGGGGGCGGACTATGAACACTGAAGCTTTCTTT. The whole variable domain, remainder taken from reference TRBV19 and TRBJ1-1, is DGGITQSPKYLFRKEGQNVTLSCEQNLNHDAMYWYRQDPGQGLRLIYYSQIVNDFQKGDIAEGYSVSREKKESFPLTVTSAQKNPTAFYLCASSIILHRGRTMNTEAFFGQGTRLTVV.

The rearrangement links TRBV3-1 (or the pseudogene TRBV3-2) to TRBJ1-1, with D uncertain. Between the trimmed V and J ends, which lost 5 bases and 8 bases, there was a span of 9 bases. The length of the CDR3 is 11 residues. CDR1 LGHDT and CDR2 YNNKEL come from the germline V gene (reference sequence). DNA for the CDR3: TGTGCCAGCAGCGGCCGTAACGAAGCTTTCTTT. As protein: CASSGRNEAFF.

V gene TRBV2 combines with J gene TRBJ1-3; D remains ambiguous. The length of the CDR3 is 14 residues. V lost 4 bases to trimming and J lost 8 bases, with 15 bases between them. CDR1 and CDR2 from the germline V gene are SNHLY and FYNNEI. The CDR3 loop is CASSVNTVRDTIYF. The DNA of the CDR3 is TGTGCCAGCAGTGTCAATACGGTCCGTGACACCATATATTTT.

This chain joins TRBV6-1 and TRBJ1-1; no reliable D call. The germline V gene encodes CDR1 MNHNS and CDR2 SASEGT. V lost 3 bases to trimming and J lost 4 bases, with 18 bases between them. The CDR3 runs 16 residues. CDR3 nucleotides: TGTGCCAGCAGTGATGAAAGGGAGTTGAAGGGCACTGAAGCTTTCTTT. Its protein is CASSDERELKGTEAFF.

V usage is TRBV4-3 and J usage is TRBJ1-6, with D perhaps matching TRBD1 (6 bases). The germline CDR1 and CDR2 sequences are LGHNA and YSLEER. This CDR3 contains 16 residues. Trimming stripped 4 bases from V and 4 bases from J, with 14 bases between. The CDR3 bases are TGCGCCAGCAGCCCACAGGGAAACTCATATAATTCACCCCTCCACTTT. Translated, it gives CASSPQGNSYNSPLHF.

The rearrangement joins TRBV5-1 to TRBJ2-3; TRBD2 aligns across 11 bases. CDR1 and CDR2 (germline): SGHRS, YFSETQ. CDR3 size: 19 residues. The V and J ends lost 4 bases and 0 bases, in that order; junction bases with no gene match: 13. CDR3 coding DNA: TGCGCCAGCAGCCCCCCCGTAGCGGGAGGGCCCGCTAGCACAGATACGCAGTATTTT. As protein: CASSPPVAGGPASTDTQYF.

The gene calls are TRBV3-1 (or the pseudogene TRBV3-2) and TRBJ2-1; D gene unclear. The CDR3 totals 11 residues. V dropped 3 bases and J dropped 7 bases, with 4 bases sitting between them. From germline, CDR1 is LGHDT and CDR2 YNNKEL (reference sequence). The CDR3 DNA follows: TGTGCCAGCAGCCAGGGGAATGAGCAGTTCTTC. This encodes CASSQGNEQFF.

The J gene is TRBJ2-3, the V gene TRBV12-5; the D call may be TRBD1 or TRBD2 (5 bases each). Germline V lookup: CDR1 LGHNT, CDR2 FRNRAP. The length of the CDR3 is 13 residues. V was cut by 5 bases and J by 2 bases, with 8 bases left in between. Here the CDR3 DNA reads TGTGCTAGTGGTACAGGACTCACAGATACGCAGTATTTT. Encoded protein: CASGTGLTDTQYF.

The chain uses TRBV20-1 and TRBJ2-5, with D hard to call. The V gene lost 8 bases and the J gene lost 2 bases, with 9 bases spanning the gap. Germline values: CDR1 DFQATT, CDR2 SNEGSKA (reference sequence). The CDR3 has 11 residues. CDR3 nucleotides: TGCAGTACCTTATGGCAAGAGACCCAGTACTTC. Translation: CSTLWQETQYF.

The genes are TRBV5-1 and TRBJ1-4; 10 nucleotides match TRBD1. V dropped 4 bases and J dropped 3; count of bases not matched to a gene: 6. Germline V CDR1 and CDR2: SGHRS, YFSETQ. There are 16 residues in the CDR3. DNA for the CDR3: TGCGCCAGCAGCCAAACAGGACAGGGGGCTAATGAAAAACTGTTTTTT. Translating it yields CASSQTGQGANEKLFF.

The rearrangement links TRBV4-3 to TRBJ2-7, with 13 bases lining up with TRBD2. There are 15 residues in the CDR3. Germline loops: CDR1 LGHNA, CDR2 YSLEER. With 4 bases clipped from V and 2 bases from J, the junction kept 2 bases outside the gene matches. This CDR3 is CASSPGLAGAYEQYF. The CDR3 DNA sequence: TGCGCCAGCAGCCCAGGACTAGCGGGAGCCTACGAGCAGTACTTC.

The chain uses TRBV24-1 and TRBJ2-1; D gene ambiguous. The CDR3 runs to 13 residues. CDR1 and CDR2 (germline): KGHDR, SFDVKD. V gave up 3 bases and J gave up 4 bases, with 6 bases separating them. In DNA, the CDR3 is TGTGCCACCAGTGATGAAACATACAATGAGCAGTTCTTC. Its translation: CATSDETYNEQFF.

This chain uses TRBV5-1 with TRBJ1-1; D remains ambiguous. V lost 1 base and J 0 bases, leaving 13 bases between the germline ends. Germline assignment: CDR1 SGHRS and CDR2 YFSETQ. The CDR3 consists of 16 residues. In nucleotides, the CDR3 is TGCGCCAGCAGCTTGTCATTGGTACAACTGAACACTGAAGCTTTCTTT. Its protein product is CASSLSLVQLNTEAFF.

The chain couples TRBV27 to TRBJ2-2; 8 bases align to TRBD2. Germline V gene lookup returns CDR1 MNHEY and CDR2 SMNVEV (reference sequence). This CDR3 spans 18 amino acids. V dropped 7 bases and J dropped 4; count of bases not matched to a gene: 17. CDR3 loop: CASTALAALPGSTGELFF. For the CDR3, the DNA is TGTGCCAGCACTGCACTAGCGGCCCTTCCCGGGTCCACCGGGGAGCTGTTTTTT.

A few counts support this clone. J is TRBJ2-7 and V is TRBV23-1, with TRBD2 identical over 7 bases. TRBV23-1 counts as an open reading frame of uncertain function. The J segment lost 4 bases and the V segment lost 6 bases, leaving 18 bases of the junction unmatched. The CDR3 spans 17 residues. DNA for the CDR3: TGCGCCAGCAGGGACCGAGAGTACCGGGGGGTTAGGTACGAGCAGTACTTC. This gives the protein CASRDREYRGVRYEQYF.

This sequence joins TRBV4-1 and TRBJ2-7, with 9 bases aligning to TRBD1. CDR1 is MGHRA and CDR2 is YSYEKL in the germline V gene. This CDR3 is 14 amino acids long. With V trimmed by 4 bases and J by 5 bases, 6 bases remained unmatched. Here the CDR3 DNA reads TGCGCCAGCAGCCTAAGACAGGGGGGAGACGAGCAGTACTTC. Encoded protein: CASSLRQGGDEQYF.

This sequence joins TRBV7-3 and TRBJ2-7, with 15 bases lining up with TRBD2. The CDR3 spans 15 residues. Germline V CDR1 and CDR2: SGHTA, FQGTGA. J lost 4 bases, V lost 6 bases, and 4 bases had no gene match. Here the CDR3 reads CASSSGLAGGYEQYF. In DNA, the CDR3 is TGTGCCAGCAGTTCGGGACTAGCGGGAGGTTACGAGCAGTACTTC. Together with reference TRBV7-3 and TRBJ2-7, the CDR3 gives the full variable domain: GAGVSQTPSNKVTEKGKYVELRCDPISGHTALYWYRQSLGQGPEFLIYFQGTGAADDSGLPNDRFFAVRPEGSVSTLKIQRTERGDSAVYLCASSSGLAGGYEQYFGPGTRLTVT.

The V and J genes are TRBV2 and TRBJ1-4; no reliable D call. V gave up 3 bases and J gave up 5 bases, with 7 bases separating them. The CDR3 sequence is 13 residues long. Germline V CDR1 and CDR2: SNHLY, FYNNEI. In DNA form, the CDR3 reads TGTGCCAGCAGTGAGTGGGAAAATGAAAAACTGTTTTTT. Protein: CASSEWENEKLFF.